These 25 T cell receptor beta chains were sequenced from one sample in a study of regulatory T cells in long-lasting Graves disease. iRepertoire HTBI primers and Arm-PCR of CDR3 regions built TCR beta libraries. From the multiplex PCR reads, TCRdb called clonotypes with MiXCR, one entry per CDR3 protein. This table has about 240,000 distinct CDR3 sequences, 20% to 25% appearing once. Time point: newly diagnosed GD, antithyroid drugs for less than 3 months. Preparation of the TCR library used RNA extracted from PBMCs. The source was peripheral blood mononuclear cells (PBMCs), collected at new diagnosis, from a patient treated with antithyroid drugs. The receptor source for this set is a female donor with Graves disease.

This clonotype has ten or more counts. CDR3 nucleotide sequence: TGTGCCAGCTCACCAAGGAATGACAATTCCTACGAGCAGTACTTC. It translates to CASSPRNDNSYEQYF. V and J are TRBV18 and TRBJ2-7; D gene ambiguous. The CDR3 consists of 15 residues. The germline CDR1 and CDR2 sequences are KGHSH and LQKENI. The V and J ends lost 2 bases and 1 base respectively, with 12 bases between them.

This clonotype was observed at least ten times. The CDR3 region is CSARGGQVNSYEQYF. In nucleotides, the CDR3 is TGCAGTGCTAGGGGGGGACAGGTCAATTCCTACGAGCAGTACTTC. This rearrangement joins TRBV20-1 to TRBJ2-7; 8 nucleotides match TRBD1. Germline V gene sequence: CDR1 DFQATT, CDR2 SNEGSKA (reference sequence). The CDR3 has 15 residues. Trimming at V came to 3 bases and at J to 1 base, leaving 8 bases not matched to a gene.

This clonotype appeared many times. The gene calls are TRBV2 and TRBJ2-2; perhaps TRBD1 as D (6 bases). The V and J ends lost 6 bases and 4 bases respectively, with 18 bases between them. CDR1 SNHLY and CDR2 FYNNEI come from the germline V gene. CDR3 size: 16 residues. The CDR3 sequence is CASSRKGDQGTGELFF. As DNA, the CDR3 is TGTGCCAGCAGCCGTAAGGGGGATCAGGGCACCGGGGAGCTGTTTTTT.

In this sample, this clonotype turned up many times. The V and J genes are TRBV20-1 and TRBJ2-2, with D hard to call. The V gene's germline CDR1 is DFQATT and CDR2 SNEGSKA (reference sequence). The CDR3 spans 12 residues. Between the trimmed V and J ends, which lost 4 bases and 2 bases, there was a span of 5 bases. The CDR3 loop reads CSATLNTGELFF. The CDR3 region has the DNA TGCAGTGCTACCTTAAACACCGGGGAGCTGTTTTTT.

This clonotype was recorded many times. The chain has TRBV11-3 and TRBJ2-5; 11 positions match TRBD1. The CDR3 sequence is 14 residues long. Germline CDR1 SGHNT, CDR2 YENEEA. V lost 5 bases, J lost 4 bases, and 3 bases stayed unmatched. CDR3 in amino acids: CASSPGQGGETQYF. In DNA, the CDR3 is TGTGCCAGCAGCCCGGGACAGGGGGGAGAGACCCAGTACTTC.

In its sample, this clonotype was seen a few times. This chain connects TRBV29-1 to TRBJ1-2, with D maybe TRBD1 (6 bases). Deletions cut 1 base from V and 12 bases from J, with 18 bases between. The CDR3 consists of 13 residues. Germline lookup yields CDR1 SQVTM and CDR2 ANQGSEA. The CDR3: CSVEGLDRPSHTF. The CDR3 nucleotides read TGCAGCGTTGAAGGCCTGGACAGACCATCACACACCTTC.

This clonotype was detected ten times or more. This chain links TRBV7-2 with TRBJ2-1, with 7 bases fitting TRBD2. There are 13 residues in the CDR3. V shed 0 bases and J 8 bases; nucleotides not matched to a gene: 1. In germline, CDR1 is SGHTA, CDR2 FQGNSA. The CDR3 nucleotides read TGTGCCAGCAGCTTAGCGGGGGGGGATGAGCAGTTCTTC. This translates into CASSLAGGDEQFF.

For this clonotype: This likely reflects a read error, since a far larger clone is one base away. This chain joins TRBV7-2 and TRBJ2-5, with D perhaps TRBD1 (6 bases). The CDR3 is 16 residues long. Looked up from germline, CDR1 is SGHTA and CDR2 is FQGNSA. The V end lost 1 base, the J end lost 11 bases, and 23 bases lay between the germline ends. This chain's CDR3 is CASSLVTGMGKKIQYF. Here the CDR3 DNA reads TGTGCCAGCAGCTTAGTCACAGGGATGGGCAAAAAAATTCAGTACTTC. Supplemented by reference TRBV7-2 and TRBJ2-5, the full variable domain reads GAGVSQSPSNKVTEKGKDVELRCDPISGHTALYWYRQSLGQGLEFLIYFQGNSAPDKSGLPSDRFSAERTGGSVSTLTIQRTQQEDSAVYLCASSLVTGMGKKIQYFGPGTRLLVL.

CDR3 residues: CATSTGNQETQYF. The CDR3 DNA sequence: TGTGCCACCTCAACAGGGAATCAAGAGACCCAGTACTTC. This chain connects TRBV19 to TRBJ2-5; D might be TRBD1 (6 bases). CDR1 is LNHDA and CDR2 is SQIVND in the germline V gene (reference sequence). V gave up 10 bases and J gave up 2 bases, with 14 bases separating them. The CDR3 length is 13 residues.

This clonotype was detected many times. The chain couples TRBV7-6 to TRBJ1-1; possible D gene TRBD1, 6 bases. The CDR3 sequence is 14 residues long. Germline V CDR1 and CDR2: SGHVS, FNYEAQ. The V and J ends lost 2 bases and 4 bases respectively, with 11 bases between them. CDR3 protein: CASSLNRGATEAFF. The CDR3 bases are TGTGCCAGCAGCTTAAATCGGGGGGCCACTGAAGCTTTCTTT.

Many counts were recorded for this clonotype. The V gene is TRBV11-2, the J gene TRBJ1-1; no clear D. Germline V CDR1 and CDR2: SGHAT, FQNNGV. Trimming took 8 bases from V and 4 from J, leaving 14 bases between them. This CDR3 is built from 13 residues. CDR3 nucleotide sequence: TGTGCCAGCTCCCCAGCGGGCGGCACTGAAGCTTTCTTT. Its protein product is CASSPAGGTEAFF. Full variable domain (missing parts from reference TRBV11-2 and TRBJ1-1): EAGVAQSPRYKIIEKRQSVAFWCNPISGHATLYWYQQILGQGPKLLIQFQNNGVVDDSQLPKDRFSAERLKGVDSTLKIQPAKLEDSAVYLCASSPAGGTEAFFGQGTRLTVV.

This clonotype came up many times. The chain couples TRBV7-9 to TRBJ2-7; D may be TRBD2 (5 bases). V lost 2 bases and J lost 2, with 7 bases in between. The germline V gene encodes CDR1 SEHNR and CDR2 FQNEAQ (reference sequence). The CDR3 totals 13 residues. The CDR3 coding sequence is TGTGCCAGCAGCTTACGGGATACCTACGAGCAGTACTTC. The encoded protein is CASSLRDTYEQYF. Looking up the rest from reference TRBV7-9 and TRBJ2-7 gives the full variable domain: DTGVSQNPRHKITKRGQNVTFRCDPISEHNRLYWYRQTLGQGPEFLTYFQNEAQLEKSRLLSDRFSAERPKGSFSTLEIQRTEQGDSAMYLCASSLRDTYEQYFGPGTRLTVT.

As for this clonotype: This likely came from a read error, as a far larger clone is one base away. This chain connects TRBV28 to TRBJ2-3, with 10 bases matching TRBD1. The tail of the sequence fits TRBJ2-1 better, so the J call may be wrong. The CDR3 is 15 amino acids. Germline V gene sequence: CDR1 MDHEN, CDR2 SYDVKM. The CDR3 is CASSDSGQGNNEQFF. The DNA of the CDR3 is TGTGCCAGCAGTGATTCGGGACAGGGGAATAATGAGCAGTTCTTC.

This clonotype was seen repeatedly, ten times or more. This chain connects TRBV20-1 to TRBJ1-4, with 7 nucleotides matching TRBD1. After removal of 0 bases from V and 5 bases from J, the junction contained 9 bases not matched to a gene. CDR3 size: 16 residues. Germline V gene lookup returns CDR1 DFQATT and CDR2 SNEGSKA (reference sequence). The CDR3 loop reads CSARDMGQHSNEKLFF. In nucleotides, the CDR3 is TGCAGTGCTAGAGACATGGGACAGCACTCGAATGAAAAACTGTTTTTT.

This clonotype was found many times. The V gene is TRBV7-2, the J gene TRBJ2-7, with 8 nucleotides matching TRBD1. Germline assignment: CDR1 SGHTA and CDR2 FQGNSA. With V trimmed by 5 bases and J by 3 bases, 6 bases remained unmatched. The CDR3 has 14 residues. Here the CDR3 reads CASSKDRVIYEQYF. The CDR3 DNA sequence: TGTGCCAGCAGCAAGGACAGGGTAATCTACGAGCAGTACTTC.

Comments on this clonotype: A much larger clone differs from this one at a single base, so this may be a read error. V and J are TRBV5-1 and TRBJ2-7, with D maybe TRBD2 (5 bases). V was shortened by 9 bases and J by 3 bases, with 19 bases between the two germline ends. This CDR3 comprises 14 residues. Germline CDR1 SGHRS, CDR2 YFSETQ. The CDR3 loop is CANSPSGIYYEQYF. The CDR3 DNA sequence: TGCGCCAACAGTCCCAGCGGAATATACTACGAGCAGTACTTC.

This clonotype was seen many times. The CDR3 sequence is CASSADQSPLHF. The CDR3 bases are TGTGCCAGCAGTGCGGATCAATCACCCCTCCACTTT. J is TRBJ1-6 and V is TRBV2; D remains unclear. This CDR3 has 12 amino acids. Germline V gives CDR1 SNHLY, CDR2 FYNNEI. V dropped 4 bases and J dropped 10 bases, with 8 bases sitting between them.

J is TRBJ1-5 and V is TRBV6-1; 10 nucleotides agree with TRBD1. CDR1 is MNHNS, CDR2 SASEGT, per germline. This CDR3 has 14 residues. The J segment lost 4 bases and the V segment lost 7 bases, leaving 4 bases of the junction unmatched. CDR3 sequence: CASKGQGENQPQHF. Written as DNA, the CDR3 is TGTGCCAGCAAAGGACAGGGGGAGAATCAGCCCCAGCATTTT.

In this sample, this clonotype turned up many times. The gene calls are TRBV7-7 and TRBJ2-5; 10 bases are shared with TRBD2. CDR3 length equals 20 residues. The germline gives CDR1 SSHAT, CDR2 FNYEAQ (reference sequence). V lost 2 bases, J lost 5 bases, and 20 bases stayed unmatched. CDR3 region: CASSLRSGLADRGVEETQYF. In DNA, the CDR3 is TGTGCCAGCAGCTTACGATCTGGACTAGCGGACCGGGGAGTTGAGGAGACCCAGTACTTC.

With respect to this clonotype: Compared with germline, one end of the junction differs, possibly owing to a read error. CDR3 residues: CATNRGRNEKLFF. CDR3 DNA sequence: TGTGCCACCAACAGAGGACGGAATGAAAAACTGTTTTTT. The V gene is TRBV15, the J gene TRBJ1-4; D not resolved. Germline assignment: CDR1 LNHNV and CDR2 YYDKDF (reference sequence). The CDR3 is made up of 13 amino acids.

This clonotype has a count of ten or more. The genes are TRBV5-5 and TRBJ1-2; TRBD1 agrees at 7 bases. V shed 4 bases, J shed 1 base, and the junction held 1 base outside the gene matches. CDR3 length equals 13 residues. The germline V gene has CDR1 SGHKS and CDR2 YYEKEE (reference sequence). Here the CDR3 reads CASSGDSNYGYTF. CDR3 coding DNA: TGTGCCAGCAGCGGGGACAGTAACTATGGCTACACCTTC.

A remark on this clonotype: A much larger clone lies a single base off, so this may be a read error. The chain uses TRBV28 and TRBJ2-1; D is perhaps TRBD1 or TRBD2 (6 bases each). The CDR3 covers 15 residues. Germline V lookup: CDR1 MDHEN, CDR2 SYDVKM. The CDR3 protein is CASSKGGVMVNEQSF. The CDR3, as DNA: TGTGCCAGCAGTAAGGGGGGAGTAATGGTCAATGAGCAGTCCTTC.

This clonotype was observed many times. The V call is TRBV5-1, the J call TRBJ2-1, with 11 bases matching TRBD2. CDR3 length equals 16 residues. Germline CDR1 is SGHRS and CDR2 is YFSETQ. Unmatched junction bases numbered 11, after V lost 4 bases and J lost 8 bases. CDR3 sequence reads: CASSPGGLAGGYEQFF. The DNA for the CDR3 is TGCGCCAGCAGCCCCGGGGGGCTAGCGGGAGGCTATGAGCAGTTCTTC. Looking up the rest from reference TRBV5-1 and TRBJ2-1 gives the full variable domain: KAGVTQTPRYLIKTRGQQVTLSCSPISGHRSVSWYQQTPGQGLQFLFEYFSETQRNKGNFPGRFSGRQFSNSRSEMNVSTLELGDSALYLCASSPGGLAGGYEQFFGPGTRLTVL.

A single count supports this clonotype. The chain uses TRBV11-2 and TRBJ2-7; maybe TRBD2 (5 bases). Trimming left V 2 bases short and J 9 bases short, with 20 bases between. The CDR3 length is 15 residues. Germline CDR1 reads SGHAT; CDR2 reads FQNNGV. The CDR3 DNA reads TGTGCCAGCAGCTTATCAGCTAGCATGAACAACGGGCAGTACTTC. Translated, it gives CASSLSASMNNGQYF.

This clonotype was counted ten times or more. CDR3 nucleotides: TGCAGCTCGAAAGTAGGGGTCGAGCAGTACTTC. Encoded protein: CSSKVGVEQYF. The rearrangement uses TRBV29-1 and TRBJ2-7, with a possible D match to TRBD1 (5 bases). Germline CDR1 reads SQVTM; CDR2 reads ANQGSEA. The CDR3 has 11 residues. Trimming took off 8 bases at V and 6 bases at J, with 14 bases between the two ends.